One sample yielded the 28 T cell receptor beta chains listed below, sequenced in a study of early stage breast cancer tumors. Some clones are missing from TCRdb's copy, which holds only in-frame ones; the method was immunoSEQ multiplex PCR. This sample yields around 78,000 clones, of which roughly three quarters are seen a single time; 3% to 3.5% belongs to the top ten. Sequencing used blood. These TCRs come from a person between 55 and 69 years old with breast cancer.

This clone turned up a few times. The rearrangement links TRBV7-2 to TRBJ1-2, with no clear D. From germline, CDR1 is SGHTA and CDR2 FQGNSA. Trimming pared 0 bases from V and 4 bases from J, leaving 9 bases between. This CDR3 has 14 residues. This chain's CDR3 is CASSLAPGPYGYTF. In DNA form, the CDR3 reads TGTGCCAGCAGCTTAGCCCCCGGCCCCTATGGCTACACCTTC.

The genes are TRBV7-9 and TRBJ2-7, with unresolved D. Trimming pared 5 bases from V and 4 bases from J, leaving 6 bases between. The CDR3 has 11 residues. Germline CDR1 and CDR2: SEHNR and FQNEAQ (reference sequence). The CDR3 nucleotides read TGTGCCAGCAGCCCTATGTACGAGCAGTACTTC. This codes for CASSPMYEQYF.

The chain employs TRBV5-5 and TRBJ1-4; D remains unclear. The germline V gene has CDR1 SGHKS and CDR2 YYEKEE (reference sequence). The CDR3 is 13 residues long. Trimming shortened V by 0 bases and J by 3 bases, and 3 bases separated the two germline ends. DNA of the CDR3: TGTGCCAGCAGCTTGGTGGCTAATGAAAAACTGTTTTTT. Its translation is CASSLVANEKLFF.

This clone appeared once. The chain has TRBV2 and TRBJ2-3, with D possibly being TRBD2 (6 bases). The V gene lost 4 bases and the J gene lost 6 bases, with 11 bases spanning the gap. Germline CDR1 reads SNHLY; CDR2 reads FYNNEI. The CDR3 sequence is 13 residues long. Here the CDR3 reads CASSATLADTQYF. CDR3 sequence (DNA): TGTGCCAGCAGTGCGACCCTAGCGGATACGCAGTATTTT. The whole variable domain, filled in from reference TRBV2 and TRBJ2-3, reads EPEVTQTPSHQVTQMGQEVILRCVPISNHLYFYWYRQILGQKVEFLVSFYNNEISEKSEIFDDQFSVERPDGSNFTLKIRSTKLEDSAMYFCASSATLADTQYFGPGTRLTVL.

The chain carries TRBV6-4 and TRBJ1-2, with unresolved D. The CDR3 is made up of 13 amino acids. Germline CDR1 and CDR2: MRHNA and SNTAGT. Trimming shortened V by 10 bases and J by 4 bases, and 16 bases separated the two germline ends. The CDR3 sequence is CANLQTRPYGYTF. DNA of the CDR3: TGTGCCAACCTACAAACCAGGCCCTATGGCTACACCTTC.

The CDR3 DNA reads as TGTGCCAGCTTCGGAGGGAAAGTTGCATATACGCAGTATTTT. Its translation: CASFGGKVAYTQYF. The chain recombines TRBV2 with TRBJ2-3, with D possibly matching TRBD2 (6 bases). The CDR3 runs 14 residues. The V gene's germline CDR1 is SNHLY and CDR2 FYNNEI. V was clipped by 8 bases and J by 7 bases, with 19 bases between them.

The chain combines TRBV6-5 with TRBJ2-7, with TRBD1 as a possible D gene (5 bases). This CDR3 is built from 14 residues. Germline V lookup: CDR1 MNHEY, CDR2 SVGAGI. The germline V and J ends were trimmed by 7 bases and 2 bases, with 15 bases remaining between them. The CDR3 sequence: CASTRSTDTYEQYF. The CDR3 DNA is TGTGCCAGCACCAGATCGACAGATACCTACGAGCAGTACTTC.

This clone came up a few times. The V call is TRBV9, the J call TRBJ1-6; no definite D call. Germline V lookup: CDR1 SGDLS, CDR2 YYNGEE. The CDR3 is made up of 14 amino acids. V was pared by 4 bases and J by 6 bases, with 11 bases between. As DNA, the CDR3 is TGTGCCAGCAGCCCCATGGGGAGTAATTCACCCCTCCACTTT. This encodes CASSPMGSNSPLHF. The full variable domain, its missing parts supplied by reference TRBV9 and TRBJ1-6, is DSGVTQTPKHLITATGQRVTLRCSPRSGDLSVYWYQQSLDQGLQFLIQYYNGEERAKGNILERFSAQQFPDLHSELNLSSLELGDSALYFCASSPMGSNSPLHFGNGTRLTVT.

The CDR3 loop reads CASSQSGTGSEKLFF. Written as DNA, the CDR3 is TGTGCCAGCTCACAATCCGGGACAGGGTCTGAAAAACTGTTTTTT. V and J are TRBV18 and TRBJ1-4, with 9 bases identical to TRBD1. With 4 bases clipped from V and 7 bases from J, the junction kept 7 bases outside the gene matches. In germline, CDR1 is KGHSH, CDR2 LQKENI. The CDR3 runs to 15 residues.

There are a few counts of this clone. The genes are TRBV4-3 and TRBJ2-7, with unresolved D. CDR3 size: 13 residues. Germline lookup yields CDR1 LGHNA and CDR2 YSLEER. V lost 2 bases and J lost 5, with 10 bases in between. CDR3 bases: TGCGCCAGCAGCCAACTTCTAAGACACGAGCAGTACTTC. Protein product: CASSQLLRHEQYF.

V gene TRBV6-1 combines with J gene TRBJ2-1; 7 bases are a match to TRBD2. Germline V lookup: CDR1 MNHNS, CDR2 SASEGT. V was pared by 6 bases and J by 4 bases, with 9 bases of the junction left unmatched. The CDR3 length is 15 residues. The CDR3 coding sequence is TGTGCCAGCAGCGCGCGGGGAGGGATTTACAATGAGCAGTTCTTC. As protein: CASSARGGIYNEQFF.

The chain is built from TRBV19 and TRBJ1-1; no definite D call. The V end lost 3 bases, the J end lost 0 bases, and 8 bases lay between the germline ends. The CDR3 runs to 14 residues. Germline-derived CDR1 and CDR2 are LNHDA and SQIVND (reference sequence). CDR3 region: CASSMAVMNTEAFF. CDR3 DNA: TGTGCCAGTAGTATGGCAGTCATGAACACTGAAGCTTTCTTT.

The gene calls are TRBV28 and TRBJ1-1, with D maybe TRBD1 (5 bases). Germline values: CDR1 MDHEN, CDR2 SYDVKM. This CDR3 has 12 amino acids. V was clipped by 7 bases and J by 8 bases, with 14 bases between them. CDR3: CASNTRQPEAFF. The CDR3 DNA follows: TGTGCCAGCAATACTCGACAGCCCGAAGCTTTCTTT.

This clone was observed a few times. The rearrangement links TRBV7-3 to TRBJ2-7, with D tentatively TRBD2 (5 bases). Germline assignment: CDR1 SGHTA and CDR2 FQGTGA. Between the trimmed V and J ends, which lost 5 bases and 3 bases, there was a span of 17 bases. The CDR3 has 15 residues. As DNA, the CDR3 is TGTGCCAGCAGCCCCTTCGGGTTGGGAGACTACGAGCAGTACTTC. Translation gives CASSPFGLGDYEQYF. Based on the CDR3 plus reference TRBV7-3 and TRBJ2-7, the full variable domain is GAGVSQTPSNKVTEKGKYVELRCDPISGHTALYWYRQSLGQGPEFLIYFQGTGAADDSGLPNDRFFAVRPEGSVSTLKIQRTERGDSAVYLCASSPFGLGDYEQYFGPGTRLTVT.

V is TRBV7-9 and J is TRBJ2-1; D call uncertain. The V end lost 7 bases, the J end lost 7 bases, and 17 bases lay between the germline ends. The V gene's germline CDR1 is SEHNR and CDR2 FQNEAQ (reference sequence). CDR3 length equals 14 residues. CDR3 amino acids: CASTRTGYGNEQFF. The CDR3, as DNA: TGTGCCAGCACCAGGACCGGTTACGGGAATGAGCAGTTCTTC.

This clone was counted a single time. The chain employs TRBV6-1 and TRBJ2-7, with D perhaps TRBD1 (6 bases). The CDR3 runs to 14 residues. V dropped 8 bases and J dropped 3 bases, with 17 bases sitting between them. Per the germline V gene, CDR1 is MNHNS and CDR2 is SASEGT. In nucleotides, the CDR3 is TGTGCCAGCCTCGAAGCCGGGACAATCTACGAGCAGTACTTC. Its protein is CASLEAGTIYEQYF.

V usage is TRBV4-2 and J usage is TRBJ2-7, with 7 bases identical to TRBD1. CDR1 and CDR2 from the germline V gene are LGHNA and YNFKEQ. The CDR3 is made up of 16 amino acids. V dropped 0 bases and J dropped 5; count of bases not matched to a gene: 10. The CDR3 here is CASSQEVRQGPHEQYF. The CDR3 DNA follows: TGTGCCAGCAGCCAAGAAGTTAGACAGGGCCCTCACGAGCAGTACTTC.

A single count supports this clone. The rearrangement links TRBV28 to TRBJ1-6; the D is unclear. CDR1 MDHEN and CDR2 SYDVKM come from the germline V gene. Trimming took 5 bases from V and 10 from J, leaving 9 bases between them. CDR3 size: 12 residues. DNA for the CDR3: TGTGCCAGCAGTCCCGGAGCCTCACCCCTCCACTTT. As protein: CASSPGASPLHF.

CDR3 bases: TGTGCCAGCTCACCGTCGCAGGGGCTCGGCACCGGGGAGCTGTTTTTT. The encoded protein is CASSPSQGLGTGELFF. The gene calls are TRBV18 and TRBJ2-2; possibly TRBD1 for D (6 bases). Germline CDR1 KGHSH, CDR2 LQKENI. V lost 3 bases and J 4 bases, leaving 15 bases between the germline ends. The CDR3 sequence is 16 residues long.

The CDR3: CASSYLAGLEGTQYF. The CDR3 nucleotides read TGTGCCAGCAGTTACTTAGCAGGGCTGGAGGGGACCCAGTACTTC. This chain uses TRBV6-5 with TRBJ2-5, with D possibly being TRBD2 (6 bases). Germline V gene sequence: CDR1 MNHEY, CDR2 SVGAGI. The CDR3 runs 15 residues. The V and J ends lost 1 base and 7 bases respectively, with 16 bases between them.

V is TRBV2 and J is TRBJ2-3, with D unresolved. This CDR3 region has 14 residues. CDR1 is SNHLY, CDR2 FYNNEI, per germline. Trimming removed 5 bases at V and 9 bases at J, with 18 bases between. In nucleotides, the CDR3 is TGTGCCAGCAGTTCTTACGGGCCCGCCGGAACGCAGTATTTT. Translating gives CASSSYGPAGTQYF. The whole variable domain, filled in from reference TRBV2 and TRBJ2-3, reads EPEVTQTPSHQVTQMGQEVILRCVPISNHLYFYWYRQILGQKVEFLVSFYNNEISEKSEIFDDQFSVERPDGSNFTLKIRSTKLEDSAMYFCASSSYGPAGTQYFGPGTRLTVL.

This chain connects TRBV29-1 to TRBJ1-4; the D is unclear. V dropped 1 base and J dropped 3 bases, with 3 bases sitting between them. The CDR3 extends over 12 amino acids. From germline, CDR1 is SQVTM and CDR2 ANQGSEA. CDR3 coding DNA: TGCAGCGTTGAAGTCCCTAATGAAAAACTGTTTTTT. The encoded protein is CSVEVPNEKLFF.

This chain joins TRBV29-1 and TRBJ1-1; D unclear. The CDR3 length is 13 residues. Deletions cut 4 bases from V and 3 bases from J, with 12 bases between. The germline V gene encodes CDR1 SQVTM and CDR2 ANQGSEA. CDR3 nucleotide sequence: TGCAGCGTTGGACTGGGATCGTACACTGAAGCTTTCTTT. This codes for CSVGLGSYTEAFF. The full variable domain, rest sourced from reference TRBV29-1 and TRBJ1-1, is SAVISQKPSRDICQRGTSLTIQCQVDSQVTMMFWYRQQPGQSLTLIATANQGSEATYESGFVIDKFPISRPNLTFSTLTVSNMSPEDSSIYLCSVGLGSYTEAFFGQGTRLTVV.

This clone was observed a handful of times. The chain recombines TRBV2 with TRBJ2-5; possible D gene TRBD2, 6 bases. V was cut by 8 bases and J by 7 bases, with 14 bases left in between. The germline V gene has CDR1 SNHLY and CDR2 FYNNEI. The length of the CDR3 is 12 residues. The CDR3 DNA reads as TGTGCCAGCGCGGGGAGTACGGGGACCCAGTACTTC. It yields the protein CASAGSTGTQYF.

The V call is TRBV28, the J call TRBJ1-3; D unresolved. This CDR3 contains 13 residues. V was trimmed by 2 bases and J by 6 bases, leaving 8 bases between them. CDR1 is MDHEN and CDR2 is SYDVKM in the germline V gene. For the CDR3, the DNA is TGTGCCAGCAGTTTAGGAAGGATAAACACCATATATTTT. Translating it yields CASSLGRINTIYF.

Note on this clone: Without the conserved terminal phenylalanine or tryptophan, this CDR3 likely stems from a read error. The limits of the CDR3 on the DNA are not certain, so only TCRdb's listed CDR3 is given. The genes are TRBV5-3 and TRBJ2-7; the D call of TRBD2 is as the table states it, not checked on the DNA. TRBV5-3 has ORF status, its function being uncertain. The CDR3 spans 12 amino acids, including both terminal residues. The CDR3 spells CARSLASSLELI.

The chain employs TRBV2 and TRBJ2-3, with TRBD1 matching 10 bases. The CDR3 has 19 residues. The V segment lost 0 bases and the J segment 2 bases; nucleotides outside the gene matches: 11. The V gene's germline CDR1 is SNHLY and CDR2 FYNNEI. The CDR3 DNA sequence: TGTGCCAGCAGTGAAGCGGCTGGAGGGACAGGGGTAGCCACAGATACGCAGTATTTT. This encodes CASSEAAGGTGVATDTQYF.

The rearrangement joins TRBV4-1 to TRBJ1-1, with TRBD1 matching over 8 bases. The CDR3 runs to 14 residues. Losses at the gene ends were 4 bases for V and 3 bases for J; bases not matched to a gene: 4. Germline V lookup: CDR1 MGHRA, CDR2 YSYEKL. CDR3: CASSRPTGDTEAFF. CDR3 DNA sequence: TGCGCCAGCAGCCGCCCGACAGGGGACACTGAAGCTTTCTTT.